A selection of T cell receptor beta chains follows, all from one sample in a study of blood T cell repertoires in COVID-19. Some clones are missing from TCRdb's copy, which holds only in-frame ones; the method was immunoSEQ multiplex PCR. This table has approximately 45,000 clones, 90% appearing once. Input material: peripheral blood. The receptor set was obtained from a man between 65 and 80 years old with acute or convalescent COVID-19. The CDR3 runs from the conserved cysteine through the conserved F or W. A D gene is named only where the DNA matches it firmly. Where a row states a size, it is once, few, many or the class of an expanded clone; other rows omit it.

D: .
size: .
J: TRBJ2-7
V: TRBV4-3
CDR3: CASSQDRWTFTSPYEQYF
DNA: TGCGCCAGCAGCCAAGATAGGTGGACATTCACTAGCCCCTACGAGCAGTACTTC

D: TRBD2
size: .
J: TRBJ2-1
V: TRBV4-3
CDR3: CASSHSTSGGPYNEQFF
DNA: TGCGCCAGCAGCCATTCCACTAGCGGGGGACCATACAATGAGCAGTTCTTC

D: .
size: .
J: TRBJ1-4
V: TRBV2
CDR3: CASSSAVTNEKLFF
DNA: TGTGCCAGCAGTAGCGCAGTAACTAATGAAAAACTGTTTTTT

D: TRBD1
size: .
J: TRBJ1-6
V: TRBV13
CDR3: CASSLVGQGNSPLHF
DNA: TGTGCCAGCAGCTTAGTGGGACAGGGGAACTCACCCCTCCACTTT

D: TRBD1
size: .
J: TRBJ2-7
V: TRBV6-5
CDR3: CASSYSRQGNYEQYF
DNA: TGTGCCAGCAGTTACTCGCGACAGGGGAACTACGAGCAGTACTTC

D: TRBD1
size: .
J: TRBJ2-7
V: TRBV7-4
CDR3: CASSPPPGQGAYEQYF
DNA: TGTGCCAGCAGCCCTCCTCCGGGACAGGGGGCGTACGAGCAGTACTTC

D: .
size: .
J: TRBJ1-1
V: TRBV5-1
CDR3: CASSLSTYGDTEAFF
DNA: TGCGCCAGCAGCTTAAGTACCTACGGGGACACTGAAGCTTTCTTT

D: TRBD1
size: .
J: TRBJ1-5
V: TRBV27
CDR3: CASSFTGGVQPQHF
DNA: TGTGCCAGCAGTTTTACAGGGGGCGTTCAGCCCCAGCATTTT

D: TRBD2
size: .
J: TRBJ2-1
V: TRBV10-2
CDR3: CASRLLAGKYNEQFF
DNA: TGCGCCAGCAGACTCCTAGCGGGGAAATACAATGAGCAGTTCTTC

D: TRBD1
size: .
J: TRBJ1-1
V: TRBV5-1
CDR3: CASSPRRTGPNTEAFF
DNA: TGCGCCAGCAGTCCGCGGAGGACAGGTCCGAACACTGAAGCTTTCTTT

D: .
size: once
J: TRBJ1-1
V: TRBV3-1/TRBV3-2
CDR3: CASSHFSEAFF
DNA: TGTGCCAGCAGCCATTTCAGTGAAGCTTTCTTT

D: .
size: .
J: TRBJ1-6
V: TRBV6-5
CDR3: CASSTAAGSPLHF
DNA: TGTGCCAGCAGCACCGCCGCCGGTTCACCCCTCCACTTT

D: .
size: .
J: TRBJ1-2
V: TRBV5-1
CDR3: CASSLVDSRYGYTF
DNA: TGCGCCAGCAGCTTGGTCGATTCGCGGTATGGCTACACCTTC

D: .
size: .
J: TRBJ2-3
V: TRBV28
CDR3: CASSSDSDTQYF
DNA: TGTGCCAGCAGCTCAGACTCAGATACGCAGTATTTT

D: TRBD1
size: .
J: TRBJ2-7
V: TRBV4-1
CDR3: CASSLRDRVDEQYF
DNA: TGCGCCAGCAGCCTCCGGGACAGGGTTGACGAGCAGTACTTC

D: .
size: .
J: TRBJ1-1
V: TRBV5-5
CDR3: CASGLQANFF
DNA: TGTGCCAGCGGGTTACAGGCCAATTTCTTT

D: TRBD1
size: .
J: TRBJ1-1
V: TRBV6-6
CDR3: CASRGRDSNTEAFF
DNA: TGTGCCAGCAGGGGCCGGGACAGCAACACTGAAGCTTTCTTT

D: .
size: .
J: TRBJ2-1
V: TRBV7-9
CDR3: CASSLRGGSSYNEQFF
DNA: TGTGCCAGCAGCCTCCGTGGGGGCAGCTCCTACAATGAGCAGTTCTTC

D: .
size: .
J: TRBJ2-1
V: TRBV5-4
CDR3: CASSLGGSQGNNEQFF
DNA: TGTGCCAGCAGCCTTGGGGGGAGCCAGGGTAACAATGAGCAGTTCTTC

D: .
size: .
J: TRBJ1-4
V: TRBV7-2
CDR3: CASSLGGASEKLFF
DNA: TGTGCCAGCAGCTTAGGTGGGGCCTCTGAAAAACTGTTTTTT

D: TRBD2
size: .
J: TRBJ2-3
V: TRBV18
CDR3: CASSPRLAPDTQYF
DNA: TGTGCCAGCTCACCACGACTAGCGCCAGATACGCAGTATTTT

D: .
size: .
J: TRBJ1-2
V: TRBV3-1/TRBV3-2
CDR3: CASSPHGGFYGYTF
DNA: TGTGCCAGCAGCCCCCACGGGGGGTTTTATGGCTACACCTTC

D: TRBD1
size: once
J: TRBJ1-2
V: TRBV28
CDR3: CASSFGQGYFRGYTF
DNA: TGTGCCAGCAGTTTTGGACAGGGTTACTTTCGTGGCTACACCTTC

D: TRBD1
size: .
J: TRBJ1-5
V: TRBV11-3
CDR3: CASTNTGGYQPQHF
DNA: TGTGCCAGCACGAACACAGGGGGGTATCAGCCCCAGCATTTT

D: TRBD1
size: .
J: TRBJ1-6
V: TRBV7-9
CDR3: CASRIGAGGSYNSPLHF
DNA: TGTGCCAGCAGGATAGGGGCAGGGGGCTCCTATAATTCACCCCTCCACTTT